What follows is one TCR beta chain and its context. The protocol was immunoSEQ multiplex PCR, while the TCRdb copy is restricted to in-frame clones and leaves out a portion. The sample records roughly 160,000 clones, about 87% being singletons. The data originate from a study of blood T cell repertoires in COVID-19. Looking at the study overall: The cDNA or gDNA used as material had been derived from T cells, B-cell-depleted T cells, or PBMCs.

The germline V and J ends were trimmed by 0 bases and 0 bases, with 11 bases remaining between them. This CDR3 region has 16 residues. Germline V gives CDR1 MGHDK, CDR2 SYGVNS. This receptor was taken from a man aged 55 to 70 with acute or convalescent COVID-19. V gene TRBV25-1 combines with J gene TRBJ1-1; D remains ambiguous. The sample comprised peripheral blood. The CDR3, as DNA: TGTGCCAGCAGTGAATATGTCCCCGGGGTGAACACTGAAGCTTTCTTT. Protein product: CASSEYVPGVNTEAFF.